One sample yielded the 11 T cell receptor beta chains listed below, sequenced in a study of T cell responses to AZD1222 COVID-19 vaccine. Profiled with immunoSEQ multiplex PCR; TCRdb holds only in-frame clones, not every one. Of 140,000 to 150,000 clones listed, roughly 92% are singletons. The source was peripheral blood, collected on day 0 of AZD1222 vaccination. Receptors were obtained from an adult in good health.

The rearrangement uses TRBV6-1 and TRBJ1-4; D is ambiguous. V lost 1 base, J lost 14 bases, and 11 bases lay in between. Germline lookup yields CDR1 MNHNS and CDR2 SASEGT. This CDR3 spans 12 amino acids. The CDR3 reads CASSEGVFPLFF. CDR3 DNA sequence: TGTGCCAGCAGTGAAGGGGTTTTTCCCCTGTTTTTT.

The chain combines TRBV3-1 (or the pseudogene TRBV3-2) with TRBJ1-3; D uncertain. V gave up 4 bases and J gave up 4 bases, with 11 bases separating them. CDR1 and CDR2 (germline): LGHDT, YNNKEL (reference sequence). This CDR3 has 14 amino acids. The CDR3, as DNA: TGTGCCAGCAGCCTTGGGATACTAGGAAACACCATATATTTT. Its translation: CASSLGILGNTIYF.

The chain couples TRBV27 to TRBJ2-1, with 12 bases aligning to TRBD2. CDR3 length: 19 amino acids. CDR1 is MNHEY and CDR2 is SMNVEV in the germline V gene (reference sequence). V lost 7 bases, J lost 5 bases, and 18 bases stayed unmatched. This CDR3 reads CASITGTETSGSVDNEQFF. CDR3 DNA sequence: TGTGCCAGCATAACCGGGACAGAGACTAGCGGGAGCGTCGACAATGAGCAGTTCTTC.

The rearrangement links TRBV10-3 to TRBJ2-6; 7 bases align to TRBD1. This CDR3 region has 16 residues. Germline CDR1 is ENHRY and CDR2 is SYGVKD. V lost 6 bases, J lost 2 bases, and 7 bases stayed unmatched. CDR3 nucleotide sequence: TGTGCCATCAGGTCTCCGGGACAGACTGGGGCCAACGTCCTGACTTTC. Protein sequence: CAIRSPGQTGANVLTF.

The table lists this clone with a few counts. This chain uses TRBV4-1 with TRBJ2-3, with 9 bases identical to TRBD2. There are 18 residues in the CDR3. Germline values: CDR1 MGHRA, CDR2 YSYEKL. With V trimmed by 0 bases and J by 2 bases, 9 bases remained unmatched. The CDR3 loop is CASSQDGGREGPTDTQYF. The CDR3 nucleotides are TGCGCCAGCAGCCAAGATGGTGGGCGGGAGGGCCCCACAGATACGCAGTATTTT.

The chain recombines TRBV7-8 with TRBJ1-3; tentative D call: TRBD1 (5 bases). V lost 4 bases to trimming and J lost 6 bases, with 10 bases between them. This CDR3 comprises 13 residues. CDR1 SGHVS and CDR2 FQNEAQ come from the germline V gene. The CDR3 coding sequence is TGTGCCAGCAGCTATAACAGGAAAAACACCATATATTTT. Protein product: CASSYNRKNTIYF.

The chain carries TRBV20-1 and TRBJ1-2; D is undetermined. Germline V gene sequence: CDR1 DFQATT, CDR2 SNEGSKA (reference sequence). The ends were cut back, 1 base at V and 3 bases at J, with 3 bases in the middle. The CDR3 spans 11 residues. This chain's CDR3 is CSARGYYGYTF. DNA of the CDR3: TGCAGTGCTAGAGGATACTATGGCTACACCTTC.

The chain joins TRBV9 to TRBJ2-5; D ambiguous. Germline CDR1 and CDR2: SGDLS and YYNGEE. The CDR3 has 13 amino acids. Trimming stripped 2 bases from V and 5 bases from J, with 10 bases between. CDR3 loop: CASSVDPIETQYF. The CDR3 DNA reads as TGTGCCAGCAGCGTGGACCCCATTGAGACCCAGTACTTC.

Note on this clone: This sample includes further DNA sequences coding for the same CDR3. V usage is TRBV27 and J usage is TRBJ1-5; TRBD1 agrees at 7 bases. The germline V gene has CDR1 MNHEY and CDR2 SMNVEV (reference sequence). The trim removed 5 bases at V and 4 bases at J, leaving 5 bases unmatched. The CDR3 is 14 amino acids. CDR3 coding DNA: TGTGCCAGCAGTCTTCGACAGGGAAATCAGCCCCAGCATTTT. The encoded protein is CASSLRQGNQPQHF.

V gene TRBV4-1 combines with J gene TRBJ2-4; TRBD1 matches at 8 bases. Per germline, CDR1 MGHRA and CDR2 YSYEKL. The CDR3 is made up of 19 amino acids. The trim removed 1 base at V and 0 bases at J, leaving 11 bases unmatched. CDR3 sequence (DNA): TGCGCCAGCAGCCAAGTAGTAGGGACAGGAGAAGTAGCCAAAAACATTCAGTACTTC. It codes for CASSQVVGTGEVAKNIQYF.

The V gene is TRBV24-1, the J gene TRBJ1-5; D uncertain. Germline CDR1 and CDR2: KGHDR and SFDVKD. The CDR3 extends over 15 amino acids. With 7 bases removed from V and 0 bases from J, the gap between germline ends came to 12 bases. CDR3 in DNA: TGTGCCACCAGCGAAGGAAAGACTAGCAATCAGCCCCAGCATTTT. It encodes CATSEGKTSNQPQHF.